One sample yielded the 21 T cell receptor beta chains listed below, sequenced in a study of blood T cell repertoires in COVID-19. The data were produced by immunoSEQ multiplex PCR, yet TCRdb's version contains in-frame clones alone and is incomplete. Counted here are a few hundred thousand clones, approximately 87% occurring once; the ten biggest clones make up 3% to 3.5%. Material: PBMCs or T cells enriched from blood (not recorded which). These receptors all come from a woman in her 50s in a cohort exposed to, infected with or recovered from COVID-19 (not recorded which).

The rearrangement links TRBV19 to TRBJ1-2; D is perhaps TRBD1 (5 bases). The CDR3 is 13 residues long. V was cut by 5 bases and J by 6 bases, with 13 bases left in between. Per germline, CDR1 LNHDA and CDR2 SQIVND (reference sequence). CDR3 nucleotide sequence: TGTGCCAGTAGTGAGGAGGGGCTCGATGGCTACACCTTC. Translation: CASSEEGLDGYTF.

The rearrangement uses TRBV5-5 and TRBJ1-2; a possible D gene is TRBD1 (6 bases). Deletions cut 4 bases from V and 5 bases from J, with 15 bases between. This CDR3 spans 14 amino acids. Germline CDR1 reads SGHKS; CDR2 reads YYEKEE (reference sequence). The CDR3 reads CASSVVSGEYGYTF. For the CDR3, the DNA is TGTGCCAGCAGCGTGGTGTCAGGGGAGTATGGCTACACCTTC.

This clone was observed once. The rearrangement joins TRBV19 to TRBJ1-4; D gene uncertain. In germline, CDR1 is LNHDA, CDR2 SQIVND (reference sequence). CDR3 length: 15 residues. The V end lost 5 bases, the J end lost 8 bases, and 18 bases lay between the germline ends. The CDR3 DNA sequence: TGTGCCAGTAGTGTTTTGCGAGGTGGAGAGGAAAAACTGTTTTTT. Translated, it gives CASSVLRGGEEKLFF.

The CDR3 nucleotides read TGTGCCAGCAGCTTCCGCGGGGGGCTGGAGACCCAGTACTTC. Residues: CASSFRGGLETQYF. The chain is built from TRBV5-8 and TRBJ2-5, with TRBD2 identical over 8 bases. J gave up 5 bases and V 2 bases, and 5 bases lay outside the gene matches. CDR3 length equals 14 residues. CDR1 SGHTS and CDR2 YDEGEE come from the germline V gene.

This clone was counted a few times. The chain employs TRBV5-1 and TRBJ2-3; 8 bases map to TRBD2. The CDR3 extends over 16 amino acids. CDR1 is SGHRS and CDR2 is YFSETQ in the germline V gene. Losses at the gene ends were 7 bases for V and 8 bases for J; bases not matched to a gene: 18. Here the CDR3 reads CASVPLAGGGGGTQYF. As DNA, the CDR3 is TGCGCCAGCGTCCCCTTGGCGGGAGGAGGCGGTGGTACGCAGTATTTT.

The chain has TRBV24-1 and TRBJ1-5, with no clear D. CDR3 length: 13 residues. Germline V gene sequence: CDR1 KGHDR, CDR2 SFDVKD. The V end lost 1 base, the J end lost 4 bases, and 4 bases lay between the germline ends. This CDR3 reads CATSDFRNQPQHF. The CDR3 DNA reads as TGTGCCACCAGTGATTTCAGGAATCAGCCCCAGCATTTT.

This rearrangement joins TRBV14 to TRBJ2-5, with TRBD2 identical over 7 bases. CDR3 length: 13 amino acids. With 5 bases clipped from V and 9 bases from J, the junction kept 9 bases outside the gene matches. CDR1 SGHDN and CDR2 FVKESK come from the germline V gene. The CDR3 protein is CASSLRGSRAQYF. In DNA, the CDR3 is TGTGCCAGCAGCTTGCGGGGGAGCAGGGCCCAGTACTTC. Filled out from reference TRBV14 and TRBJ2-5, the complete variable domain reads EAGVTQFPSHSVIEKGQTVTLRCDPISGHDNLYWYRRVMGKEIKFLLHFVKESKQDESGMPNNRFLAERTGGTYSTLKVQPAELEDSGVYFCASSLRGSRAQYFGPGTRLLVL.

This clone was detected once. This sequence joins TRBV9 and TRBJ2-2, with D tentatively TRBD1 (5 bases). The V gene lost 0 bases and the J gene lost 7 bases, with 10 bases spanning the gap. Germline values: CDR1 SGDLS, CDR2 YYNGEE. The CDR3 has 14 amino acids. This CDR3 is CASSVGQTNGELFF. As DNA, the CDR3 is TGTGCCAGCAGCGTAGGACAGACGAACGGGGAGCTGTTTTTT.

The chain employs TRBV6-5 and TRBJ2-3; D is uncertain. Germline loops: CDR1 MNHEY, CDR2 SVGAGI. This CDR3 region has 13 residues. Between the trimmed V and J ends, which lost 4 bases and 6 bases, there was a span of 11 bases. CDR3 loop: CASSSIATDTQYF. CDR3 sequence (DNA): TGTGCCAGCAGTTCTATAGCCACGGATACGCAGTATTTT.

The chain is built from TRBV5-1 and TRBJ2-7; TRBD1 agrees at 8 bases. The CDR3 is 14 amino acids. Losses at the gene ends were 0 bases for V and 6 bases for J; bases not matched to a gene: 5. Germline CDR1 reads SGHRS; CDR2 reads YFSETQ. CDR3 nucleotide sequence: TGCGCCAGCAGCTTGGGACAGGGGTTAAGCGAGCAGTACTTC. Its translation: CASSLGQGLSEQYF.

This chain links TRBV27 with TRBJ2-1; TRBD2 agrees at 11 bases. V shed 5 bases, J shed 5 bases, and the junction held 5 bases outside the gene matches. Germline V CDR1 and CDR2: MNHEY, SMNVEV (reference sequence). This CDR3 is built from 15 residues. This CDR3 reads CASSQGTSGNNEQFF. CDR3 nucleotide sequence: TGTGCCAGCAGTCAAGGGACTAGCGGAAACAATGAGCAGTTCTTC.

The chain carries TRBV5-1 and TRBJ2-2; no reliable D call. V shed 3 bases and J shed 1 base, with 13 bases lying between them. Germline V CDR1 and CDR2: SGHRS, YFSETQ. The CDR3 is 16 residues long. CDR3 in amino acids: CASSSDGRLNTGELFF. The CDR3 nucleotides are TGCGCCAGCAGCTCCGATGGCAGGTTGAACACCGGGGAGCTGTTTTTT.

This rearrangement joins TRBV9 to TRBJ2-7; unclear D gene. The germline CDR1 and CDR2 sequences are SGDLS and YYNGEE. The V end was cut by 2 bases, the J end by 4 bases, with 10 bases between. The CDR3 is 13 amino acids. CDR3 bases: TGTGCCAGCAGCGTGTCCCCACTATACGAGCAGTACTTC. Encoded protein: CASSVSPLYEQYF.

The chain uses TRBV7-2 and TRBJ2-5; TRBD1 is a possible D gene (6 bases). CDR3 size: 16 residues. Trimming removed 1 base at V and 4 bases at J, with 16 bases between. Germline CDR1 is SGHTA and CDR2 is FQGNSA. CDR3: CASSLGGHRVAETQYF. CDR3 coding DNA: TGTGCCAGCAGCTTAGGCGGGCACAGGGTTGCAGAGACCCAGTACTTC.

V and J are TRBV12-2 and TRBJ2-3; TRBD2 reflects the table's D call only, with no check against the DNA. TRBV12-2 is a pseudogene segment. This CDR3 region has 17 residues. CDR3 sequence: CASRLEGLAGATDTQYF. The DNA for the CDR3 is TGTGCAAGTCGCTTAGAAGGACTAGCGGGGGCCACAGATACGCAGTATTTT.

V usage is TRBV6-2 or TRBV6-3 and J usage is TRBJ2-7, with D possibly TRBD1 on 6 matching bases. This CDR3 spans 15 amino acids. CDR1 is MNHEY and CDR2 is SVGEGT in the germline V gene. Trimming shortened V by 5 bases and J by 6 bases, and 20 bases separated the two germline ends. CDR3 nucleotides: TGTGCCAGCAGTAAAAACCGACAGGCCGGACGCGAGCAGTACTTC. Its translation is CASSKNRQAGREQYF.

The chain uses TRBV7-2 and TRBJ2-7, with TRBD2 matching 11 bases. Germline V gene data show CDR1 as SGHTA and CDR2 as FQGNSA. The ends lost 5 bases at V and 2 bases at J; junction bases unmatched: 8. CDR3 size: 16 residues. The CDR3 sequence: CASSPHLAGGTYEQYF. The CDR3 nucleotides read TGTGCCAGCAGCCCCCACCTAGCGGGGGGTACCTACGAGCAGTACTTC.

The rearrangement uses TRBV5-6 and TRBJ2-1; TRBD1 is a possible D gene (5 bases). The V and J ends lost 0 bases and 9 bases respectively, with 13 bases between them. The CDR3 covers 14 residues. The germline V gene encodes CDR1 SGHDT and CDR2 YYEEEE. In DNA, the CDR3 is TGTGCCAGCAGCTTGGCCGGACAATTCCGTGAGCAGTTCTTC. Encoded protein: CASSLAGQFREQFF.

The chain employs TRBV9 and TRBJ2-7; 13 nucleotides agree with TRBD2. Germline lookup yields CDR1 SGDLS and CDR2 YYNGEE. The CDR3 covers 15 residues. V shed 2 bases and J 4 bases; nucleotides not matched to a gene: 3. CDR3 loop: CASSVGLAGPYEQYF. The CDR3 DNA follows: TGTGCCAGCAGCGTGGGACTAGCGGGGCCTTACGAGCAGTACTTC.

The chain carries TRBV5-4 and TRBJ2-3; 10 bases align to TRBD1. Per the germline V gene, CDR1 is SGHNT and CDR2 is YYREEE (reference sequence). The CDR3 totals 17 residues. V lost 2 bases and J lost 1; bases outside the gene matches: 7. The DNA for the CDR3 is TGTGCCAGCAGCTTTAGACGGGGGACAGGGGGCACAGATACGCAGTATTTT. Amino acid sequence: CASSFRRGTGGTDTQYF.

The chain employs TRBV9 and TRBJ2-3; TRBD1 matches at 7 bases. The V and J ends lost 3 bases and 2 bases, in that order; junction bases with no gene match: 9. The CDR3 sequence is 16 residues long. Germline V gene lookup returns CDR1 SGDLS and CDR2 YYNGEE. The CDR3 coding sequence is TGTGCCAGCAGCGCCCGACAGGGTGGGAACACAGATACGCAGTATTTT. Protein: CASSARQGGNTDTQYF.